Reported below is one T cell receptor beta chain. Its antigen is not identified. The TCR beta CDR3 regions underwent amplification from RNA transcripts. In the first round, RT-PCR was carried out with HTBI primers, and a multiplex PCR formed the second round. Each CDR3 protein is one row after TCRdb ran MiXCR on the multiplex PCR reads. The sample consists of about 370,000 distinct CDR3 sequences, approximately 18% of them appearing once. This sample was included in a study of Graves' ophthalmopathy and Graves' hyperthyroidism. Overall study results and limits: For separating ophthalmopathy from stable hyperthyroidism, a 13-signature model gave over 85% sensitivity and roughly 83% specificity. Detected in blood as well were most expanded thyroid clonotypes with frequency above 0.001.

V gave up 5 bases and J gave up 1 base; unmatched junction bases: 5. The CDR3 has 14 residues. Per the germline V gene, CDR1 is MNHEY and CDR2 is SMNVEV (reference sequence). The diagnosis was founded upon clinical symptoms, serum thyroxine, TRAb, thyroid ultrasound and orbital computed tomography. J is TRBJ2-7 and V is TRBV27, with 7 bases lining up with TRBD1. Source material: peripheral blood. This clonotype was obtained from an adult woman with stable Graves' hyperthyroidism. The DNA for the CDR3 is TGTGCCAGCAGTGGGACAGCTACTTCCTACGAGCAGTACTTC. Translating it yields CASSGTATSYEQYF.